The entry that follows covers one TCR beta chain sequence. Its binding antigen is unknown. No base quality information exists; no much larger clone differs at one position. This specimen belongs to a study of radiotherapy plus CTLA-4 blockade in lung cancer (dated by TCRdb to the late 2010s). With respect to the entire study: Objective responses were observed in 15% to 20% of enrolled patients, and disease control was achieved in approximately 32%. Study-wide findings and limitations: After treatment with radiotherapy and ipilimumab, TCR clones that came from tumors expanded in the peripheral blood. Increased serum interferon-beta after radiation, together with early dynamic changes in blood T cell clones, were reported to be the strongest predictors of response.

Focal radiation therapy combined with CTLA-4 blockade (ipilimumab) was tested in patients with chemo-refractory metastatic non-small-cell lung cancer. Receptor amplification or capture employed the immunoSEQ multiplex PCR assay. The clones in this table, taken by TCRdb from immuneACCESS, are in-frame only. Not every clone is retained; where verified, under half of the shortfall comes from an unresolved V gene, and the cause of the rest is unknown. A total of roughly 80,000 clones appear in this sample, roughly 80% of them only once. The ten top clones hold 9.9% of the sample. The germline V gene provides CDR1 SGDLS and CDR2 YYNGEE. V trim: 0 bases; J trim: 0 bases; unmatched bases: 6. From the cysteine through the phenylalanine, the CDR3 covers 17 amino acids. Here the CDR3 DNA is all that survives: 51 bases in frame from base 1.

This receptor chain uses TRBV9 and TRBJ2-7, and TRBD2 aligns with 10 junction nucleotides. Sample: peripheral blood, taken from a patient treated with radiotherapy plus ipilimumab. This clonotype was sampled from a human donor with non-small cell lung cancer whose response to radiotherapy plus ipilimumab could not be evaluated. CDR3 reads: CASSVAPGLANSYEQYF. In nucleotide form, the sequence is TGTGCCAGCAGCGTAGCCCCGGGACTAGCGAACTCCTACGAGCAGTACTTC.